This TCR beta chain was sequenced for a study of T cell changes during pregnancy in multiple sclerosis. V shed 6 bases, J shed 10 bases, and the junction held 8 bases outside the gene matches. The CDR3 covers 13 residues. The V gene's germline CDR1 is LNHNV and CDR2 YYDKDF (reference sequence). Repertoires were generated with immunoSEQ multiplex PCR, while TCRdb's copy carries only in-frame clones and drops some. The sample has tens of thousands of clones; just under 95% are singletons. The source was peripheral blood, collected in the third trimester of pregnancy. The TCR was taken from a female donor with multiple sclerosis, enrolled in a pregnancy study. V usage is TRBV15 and J usage is TRBJ2-1; 8 bases map to TRBD1. The CDR3 DNA sequence: TGTGCCACCAGAGAGACAGGGGCCCAGGAGCAGTTCTTC. Translation: CATRETGAQEQFF.